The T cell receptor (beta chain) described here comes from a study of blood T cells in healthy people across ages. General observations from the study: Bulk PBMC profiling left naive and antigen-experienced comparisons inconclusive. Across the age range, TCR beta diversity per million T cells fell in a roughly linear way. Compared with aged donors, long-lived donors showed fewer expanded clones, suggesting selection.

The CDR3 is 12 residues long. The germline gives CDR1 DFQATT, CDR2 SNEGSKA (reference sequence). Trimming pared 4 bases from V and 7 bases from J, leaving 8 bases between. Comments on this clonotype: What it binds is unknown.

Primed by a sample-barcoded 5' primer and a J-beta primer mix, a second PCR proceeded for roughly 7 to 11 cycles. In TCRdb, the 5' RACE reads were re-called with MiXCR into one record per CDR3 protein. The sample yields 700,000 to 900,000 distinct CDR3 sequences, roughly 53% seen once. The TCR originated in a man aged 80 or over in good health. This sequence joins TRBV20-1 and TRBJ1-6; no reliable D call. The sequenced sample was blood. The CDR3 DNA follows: TGCAGTGCTAACTCGCCAAATTCACCCCTCCACTTT. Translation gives CSANSPNSPLHF.